This TCR beta chain was recovered during a study of graft-versus-host responses after intestinal transplantation. Study as a whole: Grafts were multivisceral, liver-intestinal, or isolated intestinal.

This CDR3 has 15 amino acids. Trimming cost V 5 bases and J 0 bases, with 13 bases left between them. Germline V lookup: CDR1 SGHVT, CDR2 SQSDAQ. Findings and caveats of the study: The recipient marrow held GvH clones, and some of them showed up first in ileum or blood.

Repertoires were generated with immunoSEQ multiplex PCR, while TCRdb's copy carries only in-frame clones and drops some. Of about 66,000 clones detected, roughly 91% appear once; the ten largest clones hold approximately 1.3%. With regard to this clone: Its antigen is unidentified.

Sequencing was performed on unstimulated CD8+ T cells sorted from spleen or lymph node cells, taken before intestinal transplant. The V and J genes are TRBV7-4 and TRBJ1-2; D gene unclear. This clonotype was obtained from a human donor who received an intestinal transplant. The DNA for the CDR3 is TGTGCCAGCAGCGCGGTCATTAAAGCTAACTATGGCTACACCTTC. Translated, it gives CASSAVIKANYGYTF.